This entry lists 28 T cell receptor beta chains sequenced from one sample in a study of T cell responses to AZD1222 COVID-19 vaccine. Libraries were prepared by immunoSEQ multiplex PCR; TCRdb keeps only in-frame clonotypes and omits some of them. The sample has roughly 120,000 clones, about 90% seen once. The material was peripheral blood, obtained on day 0 of AZD1222 vaccination. These receptors came from an adult in good health.

The V and J genes are TRBV18 and TRBJ1-2; D ambiguous. The CDR3 totals 13 residues. V was clipped by 6 bases and J by 1 base, with 9 bases between them. The V gene's germline CDR1 is KGHSH and CDR2 LQKENI. The CDR3 loop reads CASSAGDNYGYTF. As DNA, the CDR3 is TGTGCCAGCTCCGCAGGAGATAACTATGGCTACACCTTC.

This clone was recorded once. The chain has TRBV19 and TRBJ2-1; TRBD2 matches at 12 bases. The CDR3 covers 17 residues. Trimming at V came to 4 bases and at J to 7 bases, leaving 11 bases not matched to a gene. Germline V lookup: CDR1 LNHDA, CDR2 SQIVND (reference sequence). The CDR3 reads CASSRGPSGGAVNEQFF. CDR3 DNA: TGTGCCAGTAGTAGGGGACCTAGCGGGGGGGCCGTGAATGAGCAGTTCTTC. The complete variable domain, with remaining parts taken from reference TRBV19 and TRBJ2-1, reads DGGITQSPKYLFRKEGQNVTLSCEQNLNHDAMYWYRQDPGQGLRLIYYSQIVNDFQKGDIAEGYSVSREKKESFPLTVTSAQKNPTAFYLCASSRGPSGGAVNEQFFGPGTRLTVL.

The rearrangement joins TRBV7-3 to TRBJ2-6, with D uncertain. Looked up from germline, CDR1 is SGHTA and CDR2 is FQGTGA. The CDR3 has 16 residues. The ends were cut back, 5 bases at V and 0 bases at J, with 11 bases in the middle. The CDR3 coding sequence is TGTGCCAGCAGCCCGTACATTAGCTCTGGGGCCAACGTCCTGACTTTC. Its protein product is CASSPYISSGANVLTF.

This clone was seen just once. The gene calls are TRBV19 and TRBJ2-3; no firm D call. The ends were cut back, 5 bases at V and 2 bases at J, with 14 bases in the middle. Germline assignment: CDR1 LNHDA and CDR2 SQIVND (reference sequence). The CDR3 loop spans 15 amino acids. CDR3 coding DNA: TGTGCCAGTAGTGCCCAGACCCCCCCCACAGATACGCAGTATTTT. Protein sequence: CASSAQTPPTDTQYF.

This clone has a single count. This chain links TRBV7-2 with TRBJ2-2; 10 nucleotides line up with TRBD1. The CDR3 totals 16 residues. Losses at the gene ends were 3 bases for V and 0 bases for J; bases not matched to a gene: 1. Germline V lookup: CDR1 SGHTA, CDR2 FQGNSA. The CDR3 here is CASSFGQGANTGELFF. The DNA of the CDR3 is TGTGCCAGCAGCTTCGGACAGGGGGCGAACACCGGGGAGCTGTTTTTT. Complete variable domain (other parts from reference TRBV7-2 and TRBJ2-2): GAGVSQSPSNKVTEKGKDVELRCDPISGHTALYWYRQSLGQGLEFLIYFQGNSAPDKSGLPSDRFSAERTGGSVSTLTIQRTQQEDSAVYLCASSFGQGANTGELFFGEGSRLTVL.

CDR3 loop: CASSEYAGGTLKGAHTF. The CDR3 DNA reads TGTGCCAGCAGTGAATATGCTGGGGGGACTCTGAAAGGGGCCCACACCTTC. This rearrangement joins TRBV25-1 to TRBJ1-2, with D perhaps matching TRBD1 (5 bases). CDR3 length: 17 amino acids. Per the germline V gene, CDR1 is MGHDK and CDR2 is SYGVNS. Trimming took off 0 bases at V and 12 bases at J, with 26 bases between the two ends.

The rearrangement joins TRBV2 to TRBJ1-2; perhaps TRBD1 as D (5 bases). The CDR3 loop spans 14 amino acids. The V end lost 4 bases, the J end lost 2 bases, and 11 bases lay between the germline ends. Germline V lookup: CDR1 SNHLY, CDR2 FYNNEI. As DNA, the CDR3 is TGTGCCAGCAGTGCCATGGGGGGGAACTATGGCTACACCTTC. Its translation: CASSAMGGNYGYTF. The complete variable domain, with remaining parts taken from reference TRBV2 and TRBJ1-2, reads EPEVTQTPSHQVTQMGQEVILRCVPISNHLYFYWYRQILGQKVEFLVSFYNNEISEKSEIFDDQFSVERPDGSNFTLKIRSTKLEDSAMYFCASSAMGGNYGYTFGSGTRLTVV.

The J gene is TRBJ1-4, the V gene TRBV20-1; maybe TRBD1 (5 bases). Per the germline V gene, CDR1 is DFQATT and CDR2 is SNEGSKA (reference sequence). V was pared by 6 bases and J by 7 bases, with 9 bases between. The CDR3 length is 11 residues. The DNA of the CDR3 is TGCAGTGCGTGGGACCGTGAAAAACTGTTTTTT. As protein: CSAWDREKLFF.

This clone showed up just once. The chain has TRBV3-1 (or the pseudogene TRBV3-2) and TRBJ1-5; D is possibly TRBD1 (5 bases). The CDR3 is 12 amino acids. Looked up from germline, CDR1 is LGHDT and CDR2 is YNNKEL (reference sequence). V lost 3 bases, J lost 11 bases, and 11 bases lay in between. CDR3 sequence (DNA): TGTGCCAGCAGCCAGACCGGGGGGGCCCAGCATTTT. Amino acid sequence: CASSQTGGAQHF.

Written as DNA, the CDR3 is TGTGCCAGCAGTGCCCACAGGGGGTTAGAGGGAGATACGCAGTATTTT. Translated, it gives CASSAHRGLEGDTQYF. J is TRBJ2-3 and V is TRBV6-1; 8 nucleotides line up with TRBD1. There are 16 residues in the CDR3. J gave up 5 bases and V 4 bases, and 11 bases lay outside the gene matches. Looked up from germline, CDR1 is MNHNS and CDR2 is SASEGT.

The chain is built from TRBV21-1 and TRBJ1-2. TRBV21-1 is a documented pseudogene. The CDR3 is made up of 14 amino acids. The CDR3, as DNA: TGTGCCAGCAGCACAAGGGTTCTGTTCTATGGCTACACCTTC. Translating it yields CASSTRVLFYGYTF.

In its sample, this clone was seen once. The rearrangement links TRBV18 to TRBJ1-2, with 9 bases lining up with TRBD1. The junction had 13 bases not matched to a gene; V was cut back by 8 bases and J by 6 bases. The germline V gene has CDR1 KGHSH and CDR2 LQKENI. The CDR3 runs to 15 residues. CDR3 in amino acids: CASENQPGQGDGYTF. DNA of the CDR3: TGTGCCAGCGAAAATCAGCCGGGACAGGGTGATGGCTACACCTTC.

V usage is TRBV5-1 and J usage is TRBJ1-2; TRBD1 agrees at 9 bases. Germline V CDR1 and CDR2: SGHRS, YFSETQ. The CDR3 is 17 residues long. After removal of 3 bases from V and 8 bases from J, the junction contained 17 bases not matched to a gene. CDR3 residues: CASSSPGQGPTLGGYTF. CDR3 nucleotide sequence: TGCGCCAGCAGCTCTCCGGGACAGGGTCCCACTTTGGGCGGCTACACCTTC. Full variable domain (outside the CDR3, taken from reference TRBV5-1 and TRBJ1-2): KAGVTQTPRYLIKTRGQQVTLSCSPISGHRSVSWYQQTPGQGLQFLFEYFSETQRNKGNFPGRFSGRQFSNSRSEMNVSTLELGDSALYLCASSSPGQGPTLGGYTFGSGTRLTVV.

The gene calls are TRBV7-9 and TRBJ2-1; D is undetermined. The germline V gene has CDR1 SEHNR and CDR2 FQNEAQ (reference sequence). Trimming removed 5 bases from V and 2 bases from J, with 10 bases in between. CDR3 length equals 14 residues. In DNA form, the CDR3 reads TGTGCCAGCAGCCCGACGGCTACCTACAATGAGCAGTTCTTC. This translates into CASSPTATYNEQFF.

The CDR3 nucleotides are TGTGCCAGCAGCCAAGTTTTAAGGGGGAAAGGAGTTGAAGCTTTCTTT. Translated, it gives CASSQVLRGKGVEAFF. V and J are TRBV4-2 and TRBJ1-1; D is perhaps TRBD1 (6 bases). The germline gives CDR1 LGHNA, CDR2 YNFKEQ. Deletions cut 1 base from V and 7 bases from J, with 19 bases between. The CDR3 is 16 residues long.

This clone was recorded once. The V call is TRBV23-1, the J call TRBJ1-5, with no clear D. TRBV23-1 carries the ORF label, with uncertain function. The CDR3 length is 14 residues. V was shortened by 4 bases and J by 0 bases, with 7 bases between the two germline ends. The DNA of the CDR3 is TGCGCCAGCAGTCTCGTTTATAGCAATCAGCCCCAGCATTTT. Translated: CASSLVYSNQPQHF.

This rearrangement joins TRBV27 to TRBJ1-5; D is possibly TRBD1 (6 bases). The germline gives CDR1 MNHEY, CDR2 SMNVEV (reference sequence). Trimming pared 1 base from V and 1 base from J, leaving 11 bases between. This CDR3 has 16 residues. The CDR3 protein is CASSLWGAASNQPQHF. CDR3 bases: TGTGCCAGCAGTTTATGGGGGGCAGCGAGCAATCAGCCCCAGCATTTT.

This sequence joins TRBV6-6 and TRBJ1-4; unclear D gene. CDR1 is MNHNY and CDR2 is SVGAGI in the germline V gene (reference sequence). CDR3 size: 15 residues. The V end lost 3 bases, the J end lost 8 bases, and 16 bases lay between the germline ends. The CDR3: CASSYSDTRAEKLFF. The CDR3, as DNA: TGTGCCAGCAGTTATTCCGACACCAGAGCCGAAAAACTGTTTTTT.

The V gene is TRBV7-2, the J gene TRBJ2-7; 7 bases map to TRBD2. The CDR3 sequence is 15 residues long. J gave up 2 bases and V 5 bases, and 9 bases lay outside the gene matches. CDR1 and CDR2 (germline): SGHTA, FQGNSA. CDR3 sequence (DNA): TGTGCCAGCAGCCCCCGAGTGGGGGGGGCCTACGAGCAGTACTTC. Amino acids: CASSPRVGGAYEQYF.

The V gene is TRBV19, the J gene TRBJ1-2, with TRBD1 identical over 7 bases. The CDR3 contains 14 residues. Germline V lookup: CDR1 LNHDA, CDR2 SQIVND (reference sequence). Trimming at V came to 5 bases and at J to 1 base, leaving 4 bases not matched to a gene. In DNA form, the CDR3 reads TGTGCCAGTAGTTTCCGACAGGGTAACTATGGCTACACCTTC. Amino acid sequence: CASSFRQGNYGYTF.

The V and J genes are TRBV6-5 and TRBJ1-1; D is ambiguous. V lost 4 bases to trimming and J lost 1 base, with 13 bases between them. Germline assignment: CDR1 MNHEY and CDR2 SVGAGI. The CDR3 sequence is 15 residues long. The CDR3 sequence is CASSSFREGNTEAFF. The CDR3 DNA reads TGTGCCAGCAGTTCCTTCCGAGAGGGGAACACTGAAGCTTTCTTT.

The V call is TRBV6-5, the J call TRBJ2-7; D is undetermined. Germline CDR1 is MNHEY and CDR2 is SVGAGI. The CDR3 runs 15 residues. V was trimmed by 0 bases and J by 0 bases, leaving 9 bases between them. CDR3 DNA: TGTGCCAGCAGTTACTCGATCGTCAGCTCCTACGAGCAGTACTTC. As protein: CASSYSIVSSYEQYF.

This clone has only one observation. This sequence joins TRBV7-2 and TRBJ2-5; D assignment may be TRBD1 or TRBD2 (5 bases each). V gave up 0 bases and J gave up 5 bases, with 19 bases separating them. The CDR3 extends over 17 amino acids. Germline values: CDR1 SGHTA, CDR2 FQGNSA. CDR3 bases: TGTGCCAGCAGCTTAGCAGGCGGACGGCCACGGGGCGAGACCCAGTACTTC. It encodes CASSLAGGRPRGETQYF.

The chain links TRBV7-2 to TRBJ1-5, with TRBD1 matching over 9 bases. The J segment lost 6 bases and the V segment lost 3 bases, leaving 9 bases of the junction unmatched. Germline values: CDR1 SGHTA, CDR2 FQGNSA. CDR3 length equals 16 residues. CDR3 DNA sequence: TGTGCCAGCAGCTTGACTGGACAGGGGTGGGTTCAGCCCCAGCATTTT. It codes for CASSLTGQGWVQPQHF.

The chain carries TRBV7-2 and TRBJ1-6; TRBD1 is a possible D gene (5 bases). Germline V gene sequence: CDR1 SGHTA, CDR2 FQGNSA. Trimming left V 4 bases short and J 7 bases short, with 20 bases between. The length of the CDR3 is 17 residues. The CDR3 is CASSSVGTAGPNSPLHF. CDR3 bases: TGTGCCAGCAGCTCAGTGGGGACCGCCGGACCGAATTCACCCCTCCACTTT. Variable domain in full (rest from reference TRBV7-2 and TRBJ1-6): GAGVSQSPSNKVTEKGKDVELRCDPISGHTALYWYRQSLGQGLEFLIYFQGNSAPDKSGLPSDRFSAERTGGSVSTLTIQRTQQEDSAVYLCASSSVGTAGPNSPLHFGNGTRLTVT.

V usage is TRBV28 and J usage is TRBJ2-1; D is uncertain. Germline values: CDR1 MDHEN, CDR2 SYDVKM. The germline V and J ends were trimmed by 1 base and 7 bases, with 5 bases remaining between them. CDR3 length equals 12 residues. CDR3 region: CASSLYENEQFF. The CDR3 bases are TGTGCCAGCAGTTTATATGAAAATGAGCAGTTCTTC. The complete variable domain, with remaining parts taken from reference TRBV28 and TRBJ2-1, reads DVKVTQSSRYLVKRTGEKVFLECVQDMDHENMFWYRQDPGLGLRLIYFSYDVKMKEKGDIPEGYSVSREKKERFSLILESASTNQTSMYLCASSLYENEQFFGPGTRLTVL.

V usage is TRBV12-2 and J usage is TRBJ2-1; the table's D call of TRBD2 was not tested on the DNA. TRBV12-2 counts as a pseudogene. The CDR3 covers 16 residues. CDR3 coding DNA: TGTGCAAGTCGCACGAGGGCGGTAAGCTCCTACAATGAGCAGTTCTTC. Protein sequence: CASRTRAVSSYNEQFF.

This chain connects TRBV18 to TRBJ1-2; D gene ambiguous. The CDR3 runs to 15 residues. Trimming took off 3 bases at V and 4 bases at J, with 15 bases between the two ends. Germline CDR1 is KGHSH and CDR2 is LQKENI. The CDR3 protein is CASSPSGGPTYGYTF. CDR3 in DNA: TGTGCCAGCTCACCCTCGGGAGGCCCAACCTATGGCTACACCTTC.